This paragraph reports one T cell receptor beta chain. This record comes from a study of blood T cell repertoires in COVID-19. Study details: Sites across the United States, Italy and Spain contributed samples from acute and convalescent COVID-19. The cDNA or gDNA used as material had been derived from T cells, B-cell-depleted T cells, or PBMCs.

Profiled with immunoSEQ multiplex PCR; TCRdb holds only in-frame clones, not every one. The table shows approximately 230,000 clones, with about nine tenths occurring only once. Trimming at V came to 3 bases and at J to 7 bases, leaving 6 bases not matched to a gene. Germline V gene sequence: CDR1 SQVTM, CDR2 ANQGSEA. CDR3 length: 13 residues. The rearrangement links TRBV29-1 to TRBJ2-7; 10 bases map to TRBD1. The TCR comes from a man aged 35-49 years who had recovered from COVID-19. The specimen sequenced was PBMCs or T cells enriched from blood (not recorded which). The CDR3 reads CSVEGTGVGEQYF. In nucleotides, the CDR3 is TGCAGCGTTGAGGGGACAGGGGTGGGGGAGCAGTACTTC.